This T cell receptor (beta chain) was recovered during a study of blood T cell repertoires in COVID-19. As for the study in general: Material from acute and convalescent COVID-19 was sourced from the United States, Italy and Spain.

As concerns this clone: The DNA is omitted, as the CDR3 cannot be located on it reliably, and the CDR3 follows TCRdb's listing.

Germline values: CDR1 SGHVS, CDR2 FNYEAQ. The CDR3 spans 14 amino acids, including both terminal residues. Living in 24 US areas, the participants were between roughly 18 and 95 years of age. The table came from immunoSEQ multiplex PCR; TCRdb's copy has only in-frame clones and leaves some out. The sample has hundreds of thousands of clones, 65% to 90% seen once. Sequenced material: PBMCs or T cells enriched from blood (not recorded which). The receptor was isolated from a woman between 50 and 59 years old with acute COVID-19. The chain combines TRBV7-6 with TRBJ2-7; TRBD1, the table's D call, was not compared with the DNA. The CDR3 sequence: CASSTSDRLYEQYF.